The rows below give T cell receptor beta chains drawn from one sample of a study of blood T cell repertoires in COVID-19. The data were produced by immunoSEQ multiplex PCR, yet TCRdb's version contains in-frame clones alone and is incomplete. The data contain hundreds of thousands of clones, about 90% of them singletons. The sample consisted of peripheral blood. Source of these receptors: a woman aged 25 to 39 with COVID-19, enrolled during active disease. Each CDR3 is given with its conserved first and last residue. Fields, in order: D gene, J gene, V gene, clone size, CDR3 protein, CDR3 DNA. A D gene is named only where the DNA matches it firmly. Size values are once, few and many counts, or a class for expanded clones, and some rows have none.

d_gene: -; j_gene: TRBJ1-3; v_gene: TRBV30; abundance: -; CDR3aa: CAWEGSGNTIYF; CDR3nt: TGTGCCTGGGAGGGCTCTGGAAACACCATATATTTT
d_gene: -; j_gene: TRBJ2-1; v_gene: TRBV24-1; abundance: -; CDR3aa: CATSDTTGTAFDEQFF; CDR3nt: TGTGCCACCAGTGATACGACCGGGACTGCCTTTGATGAGCAGTTCTTC
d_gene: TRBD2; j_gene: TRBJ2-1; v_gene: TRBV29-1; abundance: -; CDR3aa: CSVTGLAGSSYNEQFF; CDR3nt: TGCAGCGTCACGGGACTAGCGGGTTCCTCCTACAATGAGCAGTTCTTC
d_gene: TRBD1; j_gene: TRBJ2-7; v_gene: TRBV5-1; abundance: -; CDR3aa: CASSLGPTGVDEQYF; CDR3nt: TGCGCCAGCAGCTTGGGTCCGACAGGGGTCGACGAGCAGTACTTC
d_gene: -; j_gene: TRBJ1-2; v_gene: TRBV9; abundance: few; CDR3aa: CASSGLGVGYGYTF; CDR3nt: TGTGCCAGCAGCGGCCTTGGAGTAGGCTATGGCTACACCTTC
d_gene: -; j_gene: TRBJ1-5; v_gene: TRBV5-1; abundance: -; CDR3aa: CASSLALGGQPQHF; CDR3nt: TGCGCCAGCAGCTTGGCTCTGGGGGGTCAGCCCCAGCATTTT
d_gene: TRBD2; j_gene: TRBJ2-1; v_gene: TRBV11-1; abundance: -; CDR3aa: CASSHNSGGGNNEQFF; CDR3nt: TGTGCCAGCAGCCATAATAGCGGGGGGGGCAACAATGAGCAGTTCTTC
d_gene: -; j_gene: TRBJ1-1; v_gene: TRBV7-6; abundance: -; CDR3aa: CASSSTGSNTEAFF; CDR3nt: TGTGCCAGCAGCTCGACAGGTTCGAACACTGAAGCTTTCTTT
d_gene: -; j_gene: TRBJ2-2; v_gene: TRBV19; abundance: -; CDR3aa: CASSIRGGTGELFF; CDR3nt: TGTGCCAGTAGTATAAGGGGGGGCACCGGGGAGCTGTTTTTT
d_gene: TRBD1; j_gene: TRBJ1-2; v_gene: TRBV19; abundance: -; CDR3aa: CASSMGTGPRYGYTF; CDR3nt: TGTGCCAGTAGTATGGGGACAGGACCGCGCTATGGCTACACCTTC
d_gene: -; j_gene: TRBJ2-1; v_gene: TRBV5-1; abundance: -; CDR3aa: CASSFLSLKTYNEQFF; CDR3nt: TGCGCCAGCAGCTTTCTTTCCTTAAAAACTTACAATGAGCAGTTCTTC
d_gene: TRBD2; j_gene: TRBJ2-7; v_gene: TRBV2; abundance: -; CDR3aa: CASSGVGTRAYEQYF; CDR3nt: TGTGCCAGCAGTGGGGTGGGGACTAGAGCCTACGAGCAGTACTTC
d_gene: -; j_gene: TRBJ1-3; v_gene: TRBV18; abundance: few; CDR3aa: CASSQPGSDTGNTIYF; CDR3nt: TGTGCCAGCTCGCAGCCGGGGTCTGATACCGGAAACACCATATATTTT
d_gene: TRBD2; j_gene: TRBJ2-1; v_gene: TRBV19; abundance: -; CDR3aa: CASSIYSGGSYNEQFF; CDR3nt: TGTGCCAGTAGTATCTACAGCGGGGGCTCCTACAATGAGCAGTTCTTC
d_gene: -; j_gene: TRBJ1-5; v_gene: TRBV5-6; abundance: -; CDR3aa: CASSLGQGRQPQHF; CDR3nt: TGTGCCAGCAGCTTGGGGCAGGGTCGGCAGCCCCAGCATTTT
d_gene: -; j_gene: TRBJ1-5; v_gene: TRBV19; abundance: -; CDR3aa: CASRGSPGASNQPQHF; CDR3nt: TGTGCCAGCAGGGGCTCCCCGGGTGCCTCGAATCAGCCCCAGCATTTT
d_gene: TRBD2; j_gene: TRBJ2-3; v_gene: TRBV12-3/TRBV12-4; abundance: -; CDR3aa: CASSPAGGTQYF; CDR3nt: TGTGCCAGCAGTCCAGCGGGGGGTACGCAGTATTTT
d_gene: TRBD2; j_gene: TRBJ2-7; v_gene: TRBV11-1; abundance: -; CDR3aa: CASSPRTSRSSYEQYF; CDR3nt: TGTGCCAGCAGCCCACGGACTAGCCGAAGCTCCTACGAGCAGTACTTC
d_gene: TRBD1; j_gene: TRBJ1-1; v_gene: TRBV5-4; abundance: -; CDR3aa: CASSLGTGWNTEAFF; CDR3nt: TGTGCCAGCAGCTTGGGGACAGGTTGGAACACTGAAGCTTTCTTT
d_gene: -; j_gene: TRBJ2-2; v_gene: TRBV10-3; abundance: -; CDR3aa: CAISESLSGELFF; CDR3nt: TGTGCCATCAGTGAGTCGTTATCCGGGGAGCTGTTTTTT
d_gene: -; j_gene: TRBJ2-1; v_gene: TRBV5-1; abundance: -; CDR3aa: CASSPGSNNEQFF; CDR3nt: TGCGCCAGCAGCCCCGGGTCAAACAATGAGCAGTTCTTC
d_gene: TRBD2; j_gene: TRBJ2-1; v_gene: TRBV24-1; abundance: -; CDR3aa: CATSDSTSGRALRLFF; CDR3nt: TGTGCCACCAGTGATTCGACTAGCGGGAGGGCTCTTCGACTGTTCTTC
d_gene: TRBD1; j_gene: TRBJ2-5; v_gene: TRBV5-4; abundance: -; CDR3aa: CASSLGQGALETQYF; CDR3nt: TGTGCCAGCAGCTTGGGGCAGGGGGCATTGGAGACCCAGTACTTC
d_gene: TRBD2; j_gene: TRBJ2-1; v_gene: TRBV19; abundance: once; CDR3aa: CASSIRRRAGAMNEQFF; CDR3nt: TGTGCCAGTAGTATACGACGGAGAGCGGGGGCTATGAATGAGCAGTTCTTC
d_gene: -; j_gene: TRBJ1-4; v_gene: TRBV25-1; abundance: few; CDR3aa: CASSLTNEKLFF; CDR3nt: TGTGCCAGCAGCTTAACTAATGAAAAACTGTTTTTT
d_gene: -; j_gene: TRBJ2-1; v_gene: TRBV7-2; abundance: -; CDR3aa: CASSAVKDKFYNEQFF; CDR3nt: TGTGCCAGCAGCGCTGTGAAGGACAAATTCTACAATGAGCAGTTCTTC
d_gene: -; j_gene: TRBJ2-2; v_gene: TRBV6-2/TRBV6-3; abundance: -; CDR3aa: CASSYTGAPGTGELFF; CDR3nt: TGTGCCAGCAGTTACACAGGCGCCCCGGGCACCGGGGAGCTGTTTTTT